This T cell receptor beta chain was identified during a study of shared clonotypes between healthy human individuals. Background on the study: Those who served as donors were a couple of women and a few men between the ages of 18 and 49. General study findings and limits: A few donors had roughly 5% of their naive CD4 clonotypes in common.

The authors loaded 150 to 250 ng DNA, 25,000 to 30,000 T cell genomes, into sorted-subset replicate PCRs. Data came from immunoSEQ multiplex PCR; TCRdb stores just in-frame clones and leaves some out. The repertoire includes about 1,500,000 clones, around 97% of them detected once, and approximately 1% sits in the top ten. On this clone: The antigen is unknown. The identical CDR3 is also encoded by other nucleotide sequences in the sample.

Unmatched junction bases numbered 4, after V lost 2 bases and J lost 3 bases. The CDR3 runs 15 residues. Germline CDR1 reads WNHNN; CDR2 reads SYGVQD (reference sequence). This receptor was obtained from a young man in good health. This chain links TRBV10-1 with TRBJ2-1; 7 bases align to TRBD2. The sample was naive CD4+ T cells sorted from blood. As for subset: CD45RA+ positively selected. This CDR3 reads CASSERPSGYNEQFF. CDR3 DNA sequence: TGCGCCAGCAGTGAGAGACCTAGCGGCTACAATGAGCAGTTCTTC.